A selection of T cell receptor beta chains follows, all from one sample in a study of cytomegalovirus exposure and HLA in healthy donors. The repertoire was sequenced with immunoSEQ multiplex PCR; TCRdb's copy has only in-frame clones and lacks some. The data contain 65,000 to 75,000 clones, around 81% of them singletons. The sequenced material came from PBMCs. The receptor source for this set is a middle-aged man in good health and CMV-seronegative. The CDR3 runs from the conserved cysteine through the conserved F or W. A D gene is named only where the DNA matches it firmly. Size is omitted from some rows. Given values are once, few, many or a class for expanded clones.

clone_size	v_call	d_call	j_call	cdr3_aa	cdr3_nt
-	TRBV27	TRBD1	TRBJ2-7	CASSRTGSTYEQYF	TGTGCCAGCAGTCGGACAGGGTCCACCTACGAGCAGTACTTC
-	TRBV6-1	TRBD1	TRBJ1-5	CASSLGTVGNQPQHF	TGTGCCAGCAGCCTTGGGACAGTGGGCAATCAGCCCCAGCATTTT
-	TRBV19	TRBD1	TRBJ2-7	CASSDRTGTEFYEQYF	TGTGCCAGTAGTGACCGGACCGGGACAGAATTTTACGAGCAGTACTTC
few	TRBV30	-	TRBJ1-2	CAWSVQVSAYGYTF	TGTGCCTGGAGTGTACAGGTATCGGCCTATGGCTACACCTTC
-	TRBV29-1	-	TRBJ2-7	CSVGGSYEQYF	TGCAGCGTTGGGGGCAGCTACGAGCAGTACTTC
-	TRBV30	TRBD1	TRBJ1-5	CAWSGTGQPQHF	TGTGCCTGGAGTGGGACAGGTCAGCCCCAGCATTTT
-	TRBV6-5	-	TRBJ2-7	CASSPGLLGYEQYF	TGTGCCAGCAGCCCGGGACTGTTGGGTTACGAGCAGTACTTC
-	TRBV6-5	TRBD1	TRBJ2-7	CASSYGQAFTYEQYF	TGTGCCAGTAGTTACGGACAGGCCTTTACCTACGAGCAGTACTTC
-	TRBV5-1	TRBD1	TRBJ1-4	CASRVQGGNEKLFF	TGCGCCAGCAGAGTACAGGGGGGAAACGAAAAACTGTTTTTT
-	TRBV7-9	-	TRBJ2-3	CASSLAQEGTNTQYF	TGTGCCAGCAGCTTAGCGCAGGAGGGTACCAATACGCAGTATTTT
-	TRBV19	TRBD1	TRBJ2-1	CASSIAPGGIGSYNEQFF	TGTGCCAGTAGTATAGCTCCAGGGGGCATAGGCTCCTACAATGAGCAGTTCTTC
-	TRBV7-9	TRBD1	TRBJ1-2	CASDFSEGTGANTF	TGTGCCAGCGACTTCTCGGAAGGGACAGGAGCAAACACCTTC
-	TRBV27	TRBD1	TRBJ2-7	CASSSTGLNEQYF	TGTGCCAGCAGTTCGACAGGGTTGAACGAGCAGTACTTC
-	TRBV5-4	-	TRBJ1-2	CASSSVARGNGYTF	TGTGCCAGCAGCTCCGTGGCAAGAGGGAATGGCTACACCTTC
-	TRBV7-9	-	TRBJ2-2	CASSSGWIPGTGELFF	TGTGCCAGCAGCTCGGGTTGGATTCCGGGCACCGGGGAGCTGTTTTTT
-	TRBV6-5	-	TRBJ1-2	CASSYGANYGYTF	TGTGCCAGCAGCTATGGGGCAAACTATGGCTACACCTTC
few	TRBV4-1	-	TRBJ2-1	CASSRLPTGLYNEQFF	TGCGCCAGCAGCCGACTTCCGACAGGCCTATACAATGAGCAGTTCTTC
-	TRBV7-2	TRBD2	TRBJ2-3	CASSLTPSGEPTSTDTQYF	TGTGCCAGCAGCTTGACGCCTAGCGGGGAACCCACTAGCACAGATACGCAGTATTTT
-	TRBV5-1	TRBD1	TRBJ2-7	CASSLVTGPYEQYF	TGCGCCAGCAGCTTGGTGACAGGGCCCTACGAGCAGTACTTC
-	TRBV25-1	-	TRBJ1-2	CASSETGGTFYGYTF	TGTGCCAGCAGTGAAACAGGAGGGACTTTCTATGGCTACACCTTC
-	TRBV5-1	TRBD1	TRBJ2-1	CASSSPQGSYNEQFF	TGCGCCAGCAGCTCCCCACAGGGGTCCTACAATGAGCAGTTCTTC
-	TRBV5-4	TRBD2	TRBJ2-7	CASSLRDGRASYEQYF	TGTGCCAGCAGCTTGAGAGACGGGAGGGCCAGCTACGAGCAGTACTTC
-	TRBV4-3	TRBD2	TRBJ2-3	CASSQGRDRGGTDTQYF	TGCGCCAGCAGCCAAGGACGGGATCGGGGGGGCACAGATACGCAGTATTTT
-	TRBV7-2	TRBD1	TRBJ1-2	CASSLSRDRANYGYTF	TGTGCCAGCAGCTTGTCCCGGGACAGAGCTAACTATGGCTACACCTTC
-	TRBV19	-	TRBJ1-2	CASSSRNYGYTF	TGTGCCAGTAGTAGCAGAAACTATGGCTACACCTTC
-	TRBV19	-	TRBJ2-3	CASSTGWVGDTDTQYF	TGTGCCAGTAGTACAGGGTGGGTTGGGGATACAGATACGCAGTATTTT
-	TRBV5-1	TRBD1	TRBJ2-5	CASRATGTGGQETQYF	TGCGCCAGCAGGGCCACCGGGACAGGGGGTCAAGAGACCCAGTACTTC
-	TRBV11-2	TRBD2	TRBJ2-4	CASSSRTSGGGKNIQYF	TGTGCCAGCAGCTCTCGGACTAGCGGGGGAGGCAAAAACATTCAGTACTTC
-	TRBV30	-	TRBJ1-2	CAWSVGGASTF	TGTGCCTGGAGTGTAGGGGGGGCCTCAACCTTC
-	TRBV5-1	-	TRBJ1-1	CASSLYPSSGSAEAFF	TGCGCCAGCAGCTTATACCCCAGTTCGGGGTCGGCTGAAGCTTTCTTT
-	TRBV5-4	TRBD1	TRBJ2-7	CASSLGPDRSSYEQYF	TGTGCCAGCAGCTTGGGCCCGGACAGGTCGTCCTACGAGCAGTACTTC
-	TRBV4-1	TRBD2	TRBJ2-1	CASSPGTSGGVSYNEQFF	TGCGCCAGCAGCCCCGGGACTAGCGGGGGCGTCTCCTACAATGAGCAGTTCTTC
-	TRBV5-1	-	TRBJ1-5	CASSKYRDFSNQPQHF	TGCGCCAGCAGCAAATACAGGGATTTTAGCAATCAGCCCCAGCATTTT
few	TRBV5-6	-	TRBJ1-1	CASSLEFRVPATEAFF	TGTGCCAGCAGCTTGGAGTTCAGGGTACCGGCCACTGAAGCTTTCTTT
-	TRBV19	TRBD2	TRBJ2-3	CATFSGRATDTQYF	TGTGCCACCTTTAGCGGGAGGGCCACAGATACGCAGTATTTT
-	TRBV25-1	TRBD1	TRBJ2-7	CASSEGQFSYEQYF	TGTGCCAGCAGTGAGGGACAGTTCTCCTACGAGCAGTACTTC
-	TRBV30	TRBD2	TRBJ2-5	CAWSITSGGKTQYF	TGTGCCTGGAGTATTACTAGCGGGGGGAAGACCCAGTACTTC
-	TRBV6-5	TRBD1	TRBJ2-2	CASSYSRTGEIGELFF	TGTGCCAGCAGTTACTCTCGGACAGGGGAAATCGGGGAGCTGTTTTTT
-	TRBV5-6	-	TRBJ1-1	CASSLVAPQTEAFF	TGTGCCAGCAGCTTGGTGGCACCACAGACTGAAGCTTTCTTT
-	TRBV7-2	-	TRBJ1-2	CASSVDRNYGYTF	TGTGCCAGCAGCGTGGACAGAAACTATGGCTACACCTTC
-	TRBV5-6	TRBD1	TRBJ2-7	CASATLTGQGEQYF	TGTGCCAGCGCCACCCTGACAGGGCAGGGCGAGCAGTACTTC
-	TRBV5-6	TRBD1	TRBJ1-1	CASSSGTGGLAPEAFF	TGTGCCAGCAGCTCCGGGACAGGGGGCTTGGCGCCTGAAGCTTTCTTT